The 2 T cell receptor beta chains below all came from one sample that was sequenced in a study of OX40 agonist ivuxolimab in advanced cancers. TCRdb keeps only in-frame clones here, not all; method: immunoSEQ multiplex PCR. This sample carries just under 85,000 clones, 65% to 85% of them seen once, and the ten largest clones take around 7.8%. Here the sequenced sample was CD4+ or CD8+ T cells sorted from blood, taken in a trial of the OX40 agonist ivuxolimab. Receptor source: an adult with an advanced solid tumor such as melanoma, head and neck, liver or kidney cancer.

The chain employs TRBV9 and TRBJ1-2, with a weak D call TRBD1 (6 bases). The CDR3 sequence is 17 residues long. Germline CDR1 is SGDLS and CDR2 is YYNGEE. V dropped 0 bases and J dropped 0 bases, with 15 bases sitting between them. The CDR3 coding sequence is TGTGCCAGCAGCGTAGGGCCACAGGGATCAGCTAACTATGGCTACACCTTC. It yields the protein CASSVGPQGSANYGYTF.

The CDR3 DNA sequence: TGTGCCAGCAGAGGGGCGGGAGAATGGGCCTACGAGCAGTACTTC. This encodes CASRGAGEWAYEQYF. The chain couples TRBV6-5 to TRBJ2-5; 7 bases align to TRBD2. TRBJ2-7 explains the end of the DNA better; the J call may be wrong. This CDR3 has 15 residues. Germline loops: CDR1 MNHEY, CDR2 SVGAGI.